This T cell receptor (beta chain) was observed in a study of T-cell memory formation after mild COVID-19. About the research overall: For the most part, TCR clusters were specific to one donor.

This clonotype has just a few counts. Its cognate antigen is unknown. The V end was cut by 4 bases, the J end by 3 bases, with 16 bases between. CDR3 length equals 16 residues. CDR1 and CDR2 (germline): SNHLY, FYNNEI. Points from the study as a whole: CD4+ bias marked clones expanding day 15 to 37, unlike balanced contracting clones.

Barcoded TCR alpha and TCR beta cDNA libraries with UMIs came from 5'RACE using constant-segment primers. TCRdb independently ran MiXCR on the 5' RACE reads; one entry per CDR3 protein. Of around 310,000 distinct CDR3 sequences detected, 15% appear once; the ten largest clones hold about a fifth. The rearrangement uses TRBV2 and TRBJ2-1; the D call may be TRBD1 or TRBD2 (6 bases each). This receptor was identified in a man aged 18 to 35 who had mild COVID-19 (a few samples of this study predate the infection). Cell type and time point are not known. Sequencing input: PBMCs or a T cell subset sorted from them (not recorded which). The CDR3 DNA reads TGTGCCAGCAGTGCATTTCTGGGGGGCATCTACAATGAGCAGTTCTTC. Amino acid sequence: CASSAFLGGIYNEQFF.